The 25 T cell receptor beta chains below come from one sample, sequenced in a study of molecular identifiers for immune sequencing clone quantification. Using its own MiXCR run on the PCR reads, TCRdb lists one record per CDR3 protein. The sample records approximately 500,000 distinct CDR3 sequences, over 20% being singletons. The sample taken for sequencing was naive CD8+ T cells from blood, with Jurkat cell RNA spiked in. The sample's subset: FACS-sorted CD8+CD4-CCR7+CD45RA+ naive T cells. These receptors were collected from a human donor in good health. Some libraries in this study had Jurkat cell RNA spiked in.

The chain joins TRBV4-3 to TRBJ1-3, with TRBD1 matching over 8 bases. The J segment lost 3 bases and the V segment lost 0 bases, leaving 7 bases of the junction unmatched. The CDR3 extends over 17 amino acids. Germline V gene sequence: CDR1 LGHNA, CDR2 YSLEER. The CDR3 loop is CASSQDYRGSGGNTIYF. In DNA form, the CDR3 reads TGCGCCAGCAGCCAAGATTACAGGGGGTCCGGTGGAAACACCATATATTTT.

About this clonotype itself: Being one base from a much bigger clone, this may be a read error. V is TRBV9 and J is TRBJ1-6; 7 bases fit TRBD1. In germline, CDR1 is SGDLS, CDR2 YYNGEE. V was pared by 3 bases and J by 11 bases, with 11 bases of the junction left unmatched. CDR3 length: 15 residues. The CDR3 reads CASSARDSTFPPLHF. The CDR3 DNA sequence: TGTGCCAGCAGCGCCCGGGACAGCACCTTTCCACCCCTCCACTTT. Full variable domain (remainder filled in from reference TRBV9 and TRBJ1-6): DSGVTQTPKHLITATGQRVTLRCSPRSGDLSVYWYQQSLDQGLQFLIQYYNGEERAKGNILERFSAQQFPDLHSELNLSSLELGDSALYFCASSARDSTFPPLHFGNGTRLTVT.

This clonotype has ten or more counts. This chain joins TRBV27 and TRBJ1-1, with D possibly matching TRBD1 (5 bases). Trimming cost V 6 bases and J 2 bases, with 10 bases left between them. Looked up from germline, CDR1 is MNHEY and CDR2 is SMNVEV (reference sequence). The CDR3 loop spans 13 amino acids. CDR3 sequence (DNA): TGTGCCAGCAGCTTGCAGGGCAACACTGAAGCTTTCTTT. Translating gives CASSLQGNTEAFF.

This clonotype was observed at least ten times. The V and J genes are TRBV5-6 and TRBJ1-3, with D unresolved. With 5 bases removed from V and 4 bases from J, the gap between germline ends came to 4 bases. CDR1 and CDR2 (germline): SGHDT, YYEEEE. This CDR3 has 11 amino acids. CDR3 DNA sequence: TGTGCCAGCAGTCAAGGAAACACCATATATTTT. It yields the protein CASSQGNTIYF.

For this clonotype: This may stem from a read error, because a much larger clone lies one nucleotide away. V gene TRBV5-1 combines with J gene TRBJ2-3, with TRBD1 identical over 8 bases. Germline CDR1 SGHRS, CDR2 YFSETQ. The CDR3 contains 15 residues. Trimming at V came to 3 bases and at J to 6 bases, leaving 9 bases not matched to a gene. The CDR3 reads CASSSDREHGDTQYF. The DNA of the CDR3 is TGCGCCAGCAGCTCGGACAGGGAGCATGGGGATACGCAGTATTTT.

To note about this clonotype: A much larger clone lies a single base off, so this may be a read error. As DNA, the CDR3 is TGTGCCATCAGTGCTGCCGACATCCAAAATTCACCCCTCCACTTT. Amino acid sequence: CAISAADIQNSPLHF. The chain is built from TRBV10-3 and TRBJ1-6, with D uncertain. CDR1 ENHRY and CDR2 SYGVKD come from the germline V gene. Trimming left V 4 bases short and J 7 bases short, with 14 bases between. The CDR3 contains 15 residues.

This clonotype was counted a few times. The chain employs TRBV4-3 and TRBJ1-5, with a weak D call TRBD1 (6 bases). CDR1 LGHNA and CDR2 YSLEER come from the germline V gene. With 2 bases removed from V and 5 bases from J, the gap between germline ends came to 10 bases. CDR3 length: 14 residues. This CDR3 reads CASSQNRDYQPQHF. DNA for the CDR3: TGCGCCAGCAGCCAAAACAGGGACTATCAGCCCCAGCATTTT.

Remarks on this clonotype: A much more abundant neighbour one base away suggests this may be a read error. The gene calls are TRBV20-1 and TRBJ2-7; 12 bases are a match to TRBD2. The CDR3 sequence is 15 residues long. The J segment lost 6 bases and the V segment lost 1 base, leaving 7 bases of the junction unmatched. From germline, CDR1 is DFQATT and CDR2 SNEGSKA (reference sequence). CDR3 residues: CSARVMTSGSCEQYF. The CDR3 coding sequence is TGCAGTGCTAGAGTAATGACTAGCGGGAGCTGCGAGCAGTACTTC.

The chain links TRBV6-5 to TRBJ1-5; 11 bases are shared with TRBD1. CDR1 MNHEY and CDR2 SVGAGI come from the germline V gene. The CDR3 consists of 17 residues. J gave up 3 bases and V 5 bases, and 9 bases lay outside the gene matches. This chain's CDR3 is CASSALGTGGDNQPQHF. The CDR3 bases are TGTGCCAGCAGTGCCCTCGGGACAGGGGGGGACAATCAGCCCCAGCATTTT.

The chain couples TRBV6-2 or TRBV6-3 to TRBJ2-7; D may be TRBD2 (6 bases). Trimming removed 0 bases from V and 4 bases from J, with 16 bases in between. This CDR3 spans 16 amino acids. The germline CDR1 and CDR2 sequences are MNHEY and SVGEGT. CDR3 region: CASSYSPVGDSYEQYF. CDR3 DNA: TGTGCCAGCAGTTACTCCCCGGTCGGGGACTCTTACGAGCAGTACTTC.

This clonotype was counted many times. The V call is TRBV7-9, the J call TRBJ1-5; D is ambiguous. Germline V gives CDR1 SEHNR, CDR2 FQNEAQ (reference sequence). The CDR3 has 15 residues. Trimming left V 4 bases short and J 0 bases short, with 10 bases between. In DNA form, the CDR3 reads TGTGCCAGCAGCTCAGGTCCGAATAGCAATCAGCCCCAGCATTTT. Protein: CASSSGPNSNQPQHF.

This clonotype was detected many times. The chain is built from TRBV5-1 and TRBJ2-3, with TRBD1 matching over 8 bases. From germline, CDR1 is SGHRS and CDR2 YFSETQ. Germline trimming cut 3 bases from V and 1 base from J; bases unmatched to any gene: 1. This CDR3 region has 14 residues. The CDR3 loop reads CASSSTGGTDTQYF. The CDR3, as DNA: TGCGCCAGCAGCTCGACAGGGGGCACAGATACGCAGTATTTT. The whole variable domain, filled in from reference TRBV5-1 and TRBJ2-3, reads KAGVTQTPRYLIKTRGQQVTLSCSPISGHRSVSWYQQTPGQGLQFLFEYFSETQRNKGNFPGRFSGRQFSNSRSEMNVSTLELGDSALYLCASSSTGGTDTQYFGPGTRLTVL.

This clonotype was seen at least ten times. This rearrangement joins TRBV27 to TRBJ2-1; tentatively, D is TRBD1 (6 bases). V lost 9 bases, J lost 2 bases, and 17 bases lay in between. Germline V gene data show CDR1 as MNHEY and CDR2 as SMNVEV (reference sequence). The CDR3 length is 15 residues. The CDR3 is CASRGQLGTYNEQFF. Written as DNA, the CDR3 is TGTGCCAGTCGCGGACAGCTAGGGACCTACAATGAGCAGTTCTTC.

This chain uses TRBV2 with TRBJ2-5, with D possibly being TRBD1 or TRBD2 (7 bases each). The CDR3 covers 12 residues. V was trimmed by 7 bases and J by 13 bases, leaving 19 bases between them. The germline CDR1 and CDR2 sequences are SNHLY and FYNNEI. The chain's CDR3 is CASIWEGQKRYF. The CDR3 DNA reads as TGTGCCAGCATATGGGAGGGACAGAAACGGTACTTC.

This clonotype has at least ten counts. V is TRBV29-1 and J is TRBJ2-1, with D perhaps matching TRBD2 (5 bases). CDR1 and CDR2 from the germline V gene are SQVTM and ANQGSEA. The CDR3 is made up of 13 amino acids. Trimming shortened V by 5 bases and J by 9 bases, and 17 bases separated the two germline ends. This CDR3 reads CSVQPPFSGEQFF. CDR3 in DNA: TGCAGCGTTCAGCCTCCTTTCAGCGGTGAGCAGTTCTTC.

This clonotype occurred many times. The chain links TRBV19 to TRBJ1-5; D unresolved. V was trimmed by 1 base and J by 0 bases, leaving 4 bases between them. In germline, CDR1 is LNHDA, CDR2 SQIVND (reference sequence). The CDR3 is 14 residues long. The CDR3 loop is CASSIGTSNQPQHF. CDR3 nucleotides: TGTGCCAGTAGTATAGGCACTAGCAATCAGCCCCAGCATTTT.

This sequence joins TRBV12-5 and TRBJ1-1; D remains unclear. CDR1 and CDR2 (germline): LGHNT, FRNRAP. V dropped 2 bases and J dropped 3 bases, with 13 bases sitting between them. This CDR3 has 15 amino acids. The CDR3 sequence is CASGLFGIEDTEAFF. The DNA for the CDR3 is TGTGCTAGTGGTTTGTTTGGGATAGAAGACACTGAAGCTTTCTTT.

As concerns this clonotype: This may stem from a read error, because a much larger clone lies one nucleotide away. The CDR3 sequence: CASSYSSIPGTVTNQPQHF. In nucleotides, the CDR3 is TGTGCCAGCAGTTACTCGTCTATCCCCGGGACGGTGACCAATCAGCCCCAGCATTTT. The V and J genes are TRBV6-6 and TRBJ1-5, with a tentative D call TRBD1 (5 bases). This CDR3 region has 19 residues. Trimming removed 0 bases from V and 3 bases from J, with 21 bases in between. Looked up from germline, CDR1 is MNHNY and CDR2 is SVGAGI (reference sequence).

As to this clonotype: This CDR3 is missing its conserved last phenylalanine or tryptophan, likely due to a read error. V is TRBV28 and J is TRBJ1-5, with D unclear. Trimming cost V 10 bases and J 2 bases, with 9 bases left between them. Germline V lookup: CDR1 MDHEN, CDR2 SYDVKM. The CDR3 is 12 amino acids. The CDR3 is CATGRGNQPQHL. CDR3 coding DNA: TGTGCCACCGGTCGGGGCAATCAGCCCCAGCATCTT.

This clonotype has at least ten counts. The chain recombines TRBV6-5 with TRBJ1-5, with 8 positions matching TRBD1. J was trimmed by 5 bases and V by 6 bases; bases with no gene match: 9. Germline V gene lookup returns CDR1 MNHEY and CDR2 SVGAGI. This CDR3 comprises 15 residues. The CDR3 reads CASRPDREVDQPQHF. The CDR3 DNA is TGTGCCAGCAGACCGGACAGGGAGGTCGATCAGCCCCAGCATTTT.

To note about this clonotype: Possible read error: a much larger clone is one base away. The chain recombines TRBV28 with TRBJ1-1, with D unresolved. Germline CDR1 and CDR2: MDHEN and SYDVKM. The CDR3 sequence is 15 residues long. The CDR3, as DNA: TGTGCCAGCAGTTTATTCAGGTACATGAACACTGAAGCTTCCTTT. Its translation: CASSLFRYMNTEASF.

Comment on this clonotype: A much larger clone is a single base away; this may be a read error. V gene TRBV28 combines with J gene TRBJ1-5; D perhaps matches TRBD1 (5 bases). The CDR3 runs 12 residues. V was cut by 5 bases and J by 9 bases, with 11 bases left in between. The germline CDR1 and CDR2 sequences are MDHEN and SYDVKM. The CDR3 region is CASSPRGRPQHF. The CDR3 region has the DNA TGTGCCAGCAGTCCTAGGGGACGGCCCCAGCATTTT. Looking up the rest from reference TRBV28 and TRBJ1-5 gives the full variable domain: DVKVTQSSRYLVKRTGEKVFLECVQDMDHENMFWYRQDPGLGLRLIYFSYDVKMKEKGDIPEGYSVSREKKERFSLILESASTNQTSMYLCASSPRGRPQHFGDGTRLSIL.

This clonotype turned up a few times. As DNA, the CDR3 is TGTGCCATCAGTTCCTGGGACAGGGGAAACTTTAACACAGATACGCAGTATTTT. Its translation is CAISSWDRGNFNTDTQYF. V and J are TRBV10-3 and TRBJ2-3; 10 nucleotides line up with TRBD1. The CDR3 length is 18 residues. Unmatched junction bases numbered 13, after V lost 5 bases and J lost 2 bases. Looked up from germline, CDR1 is ENHRY and CDR2 is SYGVKD.

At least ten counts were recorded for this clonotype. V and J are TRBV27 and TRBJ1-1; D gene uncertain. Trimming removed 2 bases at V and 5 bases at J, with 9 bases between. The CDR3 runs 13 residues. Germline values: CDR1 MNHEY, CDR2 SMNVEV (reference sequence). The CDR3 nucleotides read TGTGCCAGCAGTTTAGGGAGGGTAACTGAAGCTTTCTTT. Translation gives CASSLGRVTEAFF.

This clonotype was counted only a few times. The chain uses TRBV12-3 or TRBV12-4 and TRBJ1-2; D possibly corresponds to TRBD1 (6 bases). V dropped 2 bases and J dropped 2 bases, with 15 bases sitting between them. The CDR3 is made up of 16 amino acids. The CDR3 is CASSLQNRDPNYGYTF. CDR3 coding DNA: TGTGCCAGCAGTTTACAAAACAGGGACCCCAACTATGGCTACACCTTC.